The rows below give T cell receptor beta chains drawn from one sample of a study of cytomegalovirus exposure and HLA in healthy donors. Data came from immunoSEQ multiplex PCR; TCRdb stores just in-frame clones and leaves some out. Of fewer than 200,000 clones in the sample, under 90% were seen once. Sequences were obtained from PBMCs. The receptors come from a male donor in good health and CMV-seronegative. The conserved cysteine and the conserved F or W are not part of the CDR3 here.

v_gene | CDR3aa
TRBV2 | ASRARYQTGPYEQY
TRBV7-9 | ASSPQAGQGSYNEQF
TRBV5-1 | ASSLDRFAEQY
TRBV19 | ASSISDRGPLYEQY
TRBV11-2 | ASSISPGGGVYEQY
TRBV27 | ASSLWGLGSGAQY
TRBV14 | ASSQLTGTGLVH
TRBV4-2 | ASSQDRGDIYNEQF
TRBV7-9 | ASSTGTGVAYEQY
TRBV5-1 | ASSLQGPSSYNSPLH
TRBV27 | ASSLSGDGQPQH
TRBV27 | ASSFRQADGYT
TRBV4-1 | ASSQNAGGGPEAF
TRBV5-4 | ASSLSRTQGADYGYT
TRBV19 | ASSIDLASYEQY
TRBV7-9 | ASSLASRTANYGYT
TRBV10-1 | ARIRMEDSVYTGELF
TRBV11-1 | ASSFLAGSPSYNEQF
TRBV6-6 | ASSYRDSSSYEQY
TRBV7-6 | ASSPSGNEQF
TRBV4-3 | ASSQDGSASYNEQF
TRBV4-2 | ASSHSGQGRVYEQY
TRBV4-2 | ASSQPGLGAEAF
TRBV7-9 | SSTNDRATNEKLF
TRBV28 | ASSPPLNEQF
TRBV18 | ASSPQNRGETQY
TRBV6-5 | ASRPFLGGTDTQY
TRBV10-3 | AITGRPGQGKSYEQY
TRBV27 | ASSRSVPRQPQH
TRBV18 | ASSPLTRGRGF
TRBV4-1 | ASSPVQGQVDGYT
TRBV29-1 | SVPGQRNSPREQF
TRBV27 | ASSRRGNEKLF
TRBV28 | ASSFLLSLLGGGDEQY
TRBV5-8 | ASSLGQVDTGELF
TRBV6-5 | ASSYVRPTETGELF
TRBV18 | ASSPLDSYSGNTIY
TRBV12-5 | ASGLVRDSRGYT
TRBV5-1 | ASTTTLDTGELF
TRBV4-2 | ASSQVLTAGQGILHRYNSPLH
TRBV7-7 | ASSPQTGTLNEQF
TRBV29-1 | SVLTSGEADTQY
TRBV28 | ASSLFGTGQF
TRBV5-1 | ASSLKGAWEKLF
TRBV29-1 | SVRTGANTEAF
TRBV4-2 | ASSQDIWEGRDYGYT
TRBV4-1 | ASSFTTTSGELF
TRBV19 | ASSIGLGLAGKHEQF
TRBV2 | ALHRDTNTEAF
TRBV28 | ASSNRQGARNTEAF
TRBV5-1 | ASSLGQDSSPLH
TRBV18 | ASSPPNLIGDSYGYT
TRBV18 | ASSAEREVYGYT